This T cell receptor (beta chain) was identified during a study of blood T cell repertoires in COVID-19. Turning to the study itself: The samples span acute and convalescent COVID-19 from the United States, Italy and Spain.

In the original processing: Counts of nucleated cells, estimated from reference gene primer amplification, were obtained. Method: immunoSEQ multiplex PCR; TCRdb's copy keeps in-frame clones and lacks some. V and J calls and clone size are as listed in that table; D and trimming were resolved from the DNA. The sample yields under 150,000 clones, 80% to 90% seen once. This CDR3 is built from 16 residues. Germline CDR1 is MNHNS and CDR2 is SASEGT. With 1 base removed from V and 3 bases from J, the gap between germline ends came to 13 bases. The sequenced sample consisted of peripheral blood. The sequence derives from a human donor in a cohort sampled during active COVID-19. The chain links TRBV6-1 to TRBJ1-3, with D perhaps matching TRBD1 (5 bases). The CDR3: CASSEGVPGFGNTIYF. In nucleotides, the CDR3 is TGTGCCAGCAGTGAAGGGGTTCCAGGGTTTGGAAACACCATATATTTT.